Listed below are T cell receptor beta chains from one sample, sequenced in a study of blood T cell repertoires in COVID-19. Sequenced by immunoSEQ multiplex PCR; TCRdb stores in-frame clones only, minus some. The repertoire holds about 260,000 clones, with 85% to 90% as singletons. Sample: peripheral blood. The receptors were sampled from a woman between 40 and 50 years old who had recovered from COVID-19. Each CDR3 is given with its conserved first and last residue. The D gene is left open where the match is weak. The size field is filled for only some rows; it gives once, few, many or a size class.

TRBV7-2	13	TRBJ2-7	NA	NA	TGTGCCAGCAGCTCCGGGTCTCCCTACGAGCAGTACTTC	CASSSGSPYEQYF
TRBV12-3/TRBV12-4	13	TRBJ1-2	NA	NA	TGTGCCAGCAGTCCGACGGGGGGGCTTGGCTACACCTTC	CASSPTGGLGYTF
TRBV19	14	TRBJ1-6	NA	NA	TGTGCCAGTAGTATAGAGGGGACTTTTTCACTCCTCCACTTT	CASSIEGTFSLLHF
TRBV9	14	TRBJ2-7	NA	NA	TGTGCCAGCAGCGTAACCCCAGGGAACTACGAGCAGTACTTC	CASSVTPGNYEQYF
TRBV7-9	15	TRBJ1-5	TRBD1	NA	TGTGCCAGCAGCTTAGCAGGGACAGAGAATCAGCCCCAGCATTTT	CASSLAGTENQPQHF
TRBV7-2	15	TRBJ2-3	NA	once	TGTGCCAGCAGCTTATCAGGGCTAGCGAAAGATACGCAGTATTTT	CASSLSGLAKDTQYF
TRBV5-1	14	TRBJ2-7	TRBD1	NA	TGCGCCAGCAGCTTTACAGGGGTAACGTACGAGCAGTACTTC	CASSFTGVTYEQYF
TRBV7-2	13	TRBJ1-5	TRBD1	NA	TGTGCCAGCACCCCCAGGGGGCGTAAGCCCCAGCATTTT	CASTPRGRKPQHF
TRBV9	17	TRBJ2-2	TRBD1	NA	TGTGCCAGCAGCGTAGCTATGGCAGGGGGTAACACCGGGGAGCTGTTTTTT	CASSVAMAGGNTGELFF
TRBV6-5	15	TRBJ2-3	NA	NA	TGTGCCAGCAGTTATGAGGGGGGGCCGACAGATACGCAGTATTTT	CASSYEGGPTDTQYF
TRBV2	12	TRBJ2-5	NA	NA	TGTGCCAGCAGGAGGGAGCAAGAGACCCAGTACTTC	CASRREQETQYF
TRBV6-6	14	TRBJ1-1	TRBD1	NA	TGTGCCAGCAGTTACTCGACAGGGTTCACTGAAGCTTTCTTT	CASSYSTGFTEAFF
TRBV20-1	11	TRBJ1-3	NA	NA	TGCAGTGCCCCCCTGGGAAACACCATATATTTT	CSAPLGNTIYF